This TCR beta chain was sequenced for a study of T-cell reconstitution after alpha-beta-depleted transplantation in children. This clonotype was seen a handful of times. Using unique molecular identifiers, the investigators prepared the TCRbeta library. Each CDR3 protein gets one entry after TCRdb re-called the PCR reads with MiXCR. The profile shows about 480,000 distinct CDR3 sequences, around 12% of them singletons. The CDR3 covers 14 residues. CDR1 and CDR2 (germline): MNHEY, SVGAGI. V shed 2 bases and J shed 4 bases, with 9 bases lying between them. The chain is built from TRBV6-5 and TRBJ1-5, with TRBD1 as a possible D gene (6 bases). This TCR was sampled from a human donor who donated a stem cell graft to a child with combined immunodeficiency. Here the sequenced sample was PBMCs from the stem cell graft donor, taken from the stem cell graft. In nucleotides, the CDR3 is TGTGCCAGCAGTTACGGGGGGCGAAATCAGCCCCAGCATTTT. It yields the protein CASSYGGRNQPQHF.